The sequence of this TCR beta chain was determined in a study of T-cell reconstitution after alpha-beta-depleted transplantation in children. There are a few counts of this clonotype. Library preparation (for TCRbeta) was performed with unique molecular identifiers. TCRdb processed the PCR reads anew with MiXCR; each CDR3 protein has one entry. The sample includes about 640,000 distinct CDR3 sequences, 16% of them seen just once. V was clipped by 5 bases and J by 2 bases; unmatched bases: 9. Germline loops: CDR1 SEHNR, CDR2 FQNEAQ (reference sequence). The CDR3 consists of 16 residues. The sample here was PBMCs from the stem cell graft donor, taken from the stem cell graft. V gene TRBV7-9 combines with J gene TRBJ2-1, with 7 bases aligning to TRBD2. The sequence was obtained from a human donor who donated a stem cell graft to a child with acute myeloid leukemia. This CDR3 is CASSPNERGPYNEQFF. CDR3 nucleotide sequence: TGTGCCAGCAGCCCTAACGAGCGGGGTCCCTACAATGAGCAGTTCTTC. The full variable domain, completed using reference TRBV7-9 and TRBJ2-1, is DTGVSQNPRHKITKRGQNVTFRCDPISEHNRLYWYRQTLGQGPEFLTYFQNEAQLEKSRLLSDRFSAERPKGSFSTLEIQRTEQGDSAMYLCASSPNERGPYNEQFFGPGTRLTVL.